Included here is one TCR beta chain sequence, with context. Its target is not known. With 5 bases removed from V and 4 bases from J, the gap between germline ends came to 15 bases. The CDR3 runs 15 residues. Looked up from germline, CDR1 is MNHEY and CDR2 is SMNVEV (reference sequence). The sample comes from a study of cytomegalovirus exposure and HLA in healthy donors. Study-level results: Later genetic work tied a missense DCLRE1C variant to beta-chain V and J trimming.

The PCR had 60 Vbeta and 13 Jbeta primers. TCRdb's table, derived via immunoSEQ multiplex PCR, lists solely in-frame clones and lacks some. The table for this sample gives 170,000 or so clones. This TCR was sampled from a man aged 25-45 years in good health and CMV-seronegative. The chain uses TRBV27 and TRBJ1-5; the D gene is possibly TRBD1 (6 bases). Sequenced sample: PBMCs. The CDR3 region is CASSLGQTTNQPQHF. The CDR3 DNA is TGTGCCAGCAGTCTAGGACAGACAACGAATCAGCCCCAGCATTTT.